This TCR beta chain was observed in a study of OX40 agonist ivuxolimab in advanced cancers. Whole-study results and caveats: Expanded clones belonging to CD8+ T cells outnumbered, on average, those of CD4+.

Turning to this clone: The antigen is unknown.

The method was immunoSEQ multiplex PCR; TCRdb's version includes in-frame clones alone and lacks a portion of them. The sample holds about 77,000 clones, over 70% seen once. Per the germline V gene, CDR1 is SNHLY and CDR2 is FYNNEI. Trimming took 4 bases from V and 4 from J, leaving 17 bases between them. This CDR3 has 15 amino acids. This rearrangement joins TRBV2 to TRBJ2-7, with D possibly being TRBD1 (6 bases). The sample in question was CD4+ or CD8+ T cells sorted from blood, obtained in a trial of the OX40 agonist ivuxolimab. The origin of this receptor is an adult with an advanced solid tumor such as melanoma, head and neck, liver or kidney cancer. The CDR3 bases are TGTGCCAGCAGTGGGGGGCGTGGTCGTTCGTACGAGCAGTACTTC. Amino acids: CASSGGRGRSYEQYF.